This is a list of T cell receptor beta chains from one sample in a study of multiple sclerosis patients with progressive multifocal leukoencephalopathy. Data came from immunoSEQ multiplex PCR; TCRdb stores just in-frame clones and leaves some out. This table has 25,000 to 35,000 clones, around 90% appearing once. Sequenced: PBMCs. The source is a human donor with multiple sclerosis. Both conserved end residues are part of each CDR3. The D gene is left open where the match is weak. For some rows the clone size is stated as once, few or many, or as a class when expanded; others skip it.

D gene: NA
V gene: TRBV9
clone size: NA
J gene: TRBJ1-2
CDR3 protein: CASRARGYTF
CDR3 DNA: TGTGCCAGCAGGGCCCGGGGCTACACCTTC

D gene: NA
V gene: TRBV18
clone size: NA
J gene: TRBJ1-3
CDR3 protein: CASSTNRVSGNTIYF
CDR3 DNA: TGTGCCAGCTCTACTAACAGGGTCTCTGGAAACACCATATATTTT

D gene: TRBD2
V gene: TRBV27
clone size: NA
J gene: TRBJ2-3
CDR3 protein: CASGLGDASYTDTQYF
CDR3 DNA: TGTGCCAGCGGACTAGGAGACGCATCATACACAGATACGCAGTATTTT

D gene: NA
V gene: TRBV7-3
clone size: NA
J gene: TRBJ1-6
CDR3 protein: CASSPGGDSPLHF
CDR3 DNA: TGTGCCAGCAGCCCCGGGGGGGACTCACCCCTCCACTTT

D gene: NA
V gene: TRBV5-5
clone size: NA
J gene: TRBJ2-2
CDR3 protein: CASSLGDSGELFF
CDR3 DNA: TGTGCCAGCAGCTTGGGGGATTCCGGGGAGCTGTTTTTT

D gene: TRBD2
V gene: TRBV7-2
clone size: NA
J gene: TRBJ2-3
CDR3 protein: CASSTWGRGGLNTQYF
CDR3 DNA: TGTGCCAGCTCCACTTGGGGGCGGGGGGGCTTAAATACGCAGTATTTT

D gene: NA
V gene: TRBV19
clone size: NA
J gene: TRBJ1-1
CDR3 protein: CASSIQGRGMNTEAFF
CDR3 DNA: TGTGCCAGTAGTATACAAGGGCGCGGCATGAACACTGAAGCTTTCTTT

D gene: NA
V gene: TRBV5-6
clone size: NA
J gene: TRBJ2-4
CDR3 protein: CASSSRSVIGNIQYF
CDR3 DNA: TGTGCCAGCAGCTCCCGGTCGGTGATAGGAAACATTCAGTACTTC

D gene: NA
V gene: TRBV20-1
clone size: NA
J gene: TRBJ1-1
CDR3 protein: CSARGTEAFF
CDR3 DNA: TGCAGTGCTAGGGGCACTGAAGCTTTCTTT

D gene: TRBD1
V gene: TRBV9
clone size: NA
J gene: TRBJ1-2
CDR3 protein: CASRGQGYGYTF
CDR3 DNA: TGTGCCAGCCGGGGACAGGGCTATGGCTACACCTTC

D gene: TRBD1
V gene: TRBV6-1
clone size: NA
J gene: TRBJ2-5
CDR3 protein: CASSTGQGSETQYF
CDR3 DNA: TGTGCCAGCAGTACGGGACAGGGGAGCGAGACCCAGTACTTC

D gene: NA
V gene: TRBV7-9
clone size: NA
J gene: TRBJ1-5
CDR3 protein: CASSQDGKEPQHF
CDR3 DNA: TGTGCCAGCAGCCAGGACGGAAAAGAGCCCCAGCATTTT

D gene: TRBD2
V gene: TRBV29-1
clone size: NA
J gene: TRBJ2-1
CDR3 protein: CSVSAPGLAGITSSYNEQFF
CDR3 DNA: TGCAGCGTCTCCGCCCCGGGACTAGCGGGGATTACAAGCTCCTACAATGAGCAGTTCTTC

D gene: NA
V gene: TRBV5-1
clone size: NA
J gene: TRBJ1-1
CDR3 protein: CASSLGPARGRMNTEAFF
CDR3 DNA: TGCGCCAGCAGCTTGGGGCCCGCCAGGGGACGCATGAACACTGAAGCTTTCTTT

D gene: NA
V gene: TRBV5-4
clone size: NA
J gene: TRBJ1-1
CDR3 protein: CASSLYPGANTEAFF
CDR3 DNA: TGTGCCAGCAGCTTGTATCCCGGGGCGAACACTGAAGCTTTCTTT

D gene: NA
V gene: TRBV7-9
clone size: NA
J gene: TRBJ1-4
CDR3 protein: CASSRSGGSEKLFF
CDR3 DNA: TGTGCCAGCAGCCGTTCAGGCGGCAGTGAAAAACTGTTTTTT

D gene: NA
V gene: TRBV10-1
clone size: once
J gene: TRBJ2-1
CDR3 protein: CASSEPGHEQFF
CDR3 DNA: TGCGCCAGCAGTGAGCCGGGGCATGAGCAGTTCTTC

D gene: NA
V gene: TRBV7-7
clone size: NA
J gene: TRBJ2-1
CDR3 protein: CASSGEVGEQFF
CDR3 DNA: TGTGCCAGCAGCGGGGAAGTGGGTGAGCAGTTCTTC

D gene: NA
V gene: TRBV6-1
clone size: few
J gene: TRBJ2-7
CDR3 protein: CASNAGGEPYEQYF
CDR3 DNA: TGTGCCAGCAATGCGGGCGGGGAGCCCTACGAGCAGTACTTC

D gene: NA
V gene: TRBV7-9
clone size: NA
J gene: TRBJ2-1
CDR3 protein: CASSLESRPAGQFF
CDR3 DNA: TGTGCCAGCAGCTTAGAGTCCCGGCCTGCCGGCCAGTTCTTC

D gene: NA
V gene: TRBV5-1
clone size: once
J gene: TRBJ2-7
CDR3 protein: CASSLDGKAVSTYEQYF
CDR3 DNA: TGCGCCAGCAGCTTGGACGGGAAAGCTGTCTCCACCTACGAGCAGTACTTC

D gene: TRBD1
V gene: TRBV19
clone size: NA
J gene: TRBJ1-2
CDR3 protein: CASNRGANYGYTF
CDR3 DNA: TGTGCCAGCAACAGGGGGGCTAACTATGGCTACACCTTC

D gene: NA
V gene: TRBV4-3
clone size: NA
J gene: TRBJ1-3
CDR3 protein: CASSQVGRNSGNTIYF
CDR3 DNA: TGCGCCAGCAGCCAAGTAGGACGGAACTCTGGAAACACCATATATTTT

D gene: TRBD1
V gene: TRBV9
clone size: NA
J gene: TRBJ2-7
CDR3 protein: CASSPQGQGADEQYF
CDR3 DNA: TGTGCCAGCAGCCCTCAGGGACAGGGGGCCGACGAGCAGTACTTC

D gene: NA
V gene: TRBV29-1
clone size: NA
J gene: TRBJ2-7
CDR3 protein: CSVAGEGDYYEQYF
CDR3 DNA: TGCAGCGTTGCAGGGGAAGGTGACTACTACGAGCAGTACTTC

D gene: TRBD1
V gene: TRBV4-2
clone size: NA
J gene: TRBJ1-4
CDR3 protein: CASSQDPHRGEGEKLFF
CDR3 DNA: TGTGCCAGCAGCCAAGATCCCCACAGGGGAGAGGGTGAAAAACTGTTTTTT

D gene: NA
V gene: TRBV30
clone size: NA
J gene: TRBJ2-7
CDR3 protein: CAWARAFQQYF
CDR3 DNA: TGTGCCTGGGCTAGGGCTTTTCAGCAGTACTTC

D gene: NA
V gene: TRBV6-5
clone size: NA
J gene: TRBJ1-2
CDR3 protein: CASSSGRGRGYTF
CDR3 DNA: TGTGCCAGCAGTTCTGGCAGGGGAAGGGGCTACACCTTC

D gene: NA
V gene: TRBV30
clone size: NA
J gene: TRBJ1-1
CDR3 protein: CAWDKGVTEAFF
CDR3 DNA: TGTGCCTGGGACAAGGGGGTAACTGAAGCTTTCTTT

D gene: NA
V gene: TRBV7-9
clone size: NA
J gene: TRBJ1-4
CDR3 protein: CASSLVGRINEKLFF
CDR3 DNA: TGTGCCAGCAGCTTAGTTGGACGGATTAATGAAAAACTGTTTTTT

D gene: TRBD1
V gene: TRBV4-2
clone size: NA
J gene: TRBJ1-2
CDR3 protein: CASSRTGIGYGYTF
CDR3 DNA: TGTGCCAGCAGCCGGACAGGGATCGGCTATGGCTACACCTTC

D gene: NA
V gene: TRBV6-5
clone size: NA
J gene: TRBJ1-3
CDR3 protein: CASSYQGLGGNTIYF
CDR3 DNA: TGTGCCAGCAGTTATCAAGGACTGGGGGGAAACACCATATATTTT